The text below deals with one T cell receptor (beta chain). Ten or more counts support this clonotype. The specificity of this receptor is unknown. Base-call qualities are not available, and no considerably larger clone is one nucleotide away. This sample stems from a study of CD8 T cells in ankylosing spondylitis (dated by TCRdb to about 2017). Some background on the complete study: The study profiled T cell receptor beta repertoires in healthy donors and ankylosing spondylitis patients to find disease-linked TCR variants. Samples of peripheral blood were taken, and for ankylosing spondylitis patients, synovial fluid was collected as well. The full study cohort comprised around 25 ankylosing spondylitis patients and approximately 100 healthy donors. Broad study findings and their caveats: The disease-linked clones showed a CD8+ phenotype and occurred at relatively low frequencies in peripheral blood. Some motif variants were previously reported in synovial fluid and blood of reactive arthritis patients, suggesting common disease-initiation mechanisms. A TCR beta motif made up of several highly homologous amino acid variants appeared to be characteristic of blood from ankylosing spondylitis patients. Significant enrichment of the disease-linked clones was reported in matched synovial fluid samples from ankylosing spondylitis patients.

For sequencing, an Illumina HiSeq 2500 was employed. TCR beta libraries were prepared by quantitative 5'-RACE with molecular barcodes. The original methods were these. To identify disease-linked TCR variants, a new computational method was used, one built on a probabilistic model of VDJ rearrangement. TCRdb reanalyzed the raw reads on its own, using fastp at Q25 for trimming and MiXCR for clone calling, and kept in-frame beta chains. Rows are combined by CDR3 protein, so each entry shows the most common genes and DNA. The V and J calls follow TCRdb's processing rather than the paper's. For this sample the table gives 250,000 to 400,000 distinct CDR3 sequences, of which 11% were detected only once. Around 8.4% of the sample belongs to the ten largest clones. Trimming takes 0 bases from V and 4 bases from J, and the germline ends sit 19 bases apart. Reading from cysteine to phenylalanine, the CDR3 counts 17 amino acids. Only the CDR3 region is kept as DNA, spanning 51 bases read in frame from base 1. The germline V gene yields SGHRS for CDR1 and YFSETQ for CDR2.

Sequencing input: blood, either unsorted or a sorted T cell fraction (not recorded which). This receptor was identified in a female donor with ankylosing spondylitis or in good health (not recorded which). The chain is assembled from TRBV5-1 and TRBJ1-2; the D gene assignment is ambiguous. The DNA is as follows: TGCGCCAGCAGCTTGGAGGGTTTGGCAGGCGGTTCCTATGGCTACACCTTC. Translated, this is CASSLEGLAGGSYGYTF.